The 20 T cell receptor beta chains below were found in one sample sequenced in a study of blood T cell repertoires in COVID-19. Libraries were prepared by immunoSEQ multiplex PCR; TCRdb keeps only in-frame clonotypes and omits some of them. The sample includes a few hundred thousand clones, about nine tenths of them seen just once. The sequenced material came from PBMCs or T cells enriched from blood (not recorded which). Source of these receptors: a human donor in a cohort exposed to, infected with or recovered from COVID-19 (not recorded which). The donor label of this sample is uncertain.

The chain employs TRBV5-1 and TRBJ2-1; 8 nucleotides line up with TRBD2. The CDR3 loop spans 15 amino acids. Germline CDR1 is SGHRS and CDR2 is YFSETQ. V lost 4 bases and J lost 4; bases outside the gene matches: 7. The CDR3 region has the DNA TGCGCCAGCAGCCTTTTAGCGGGGCCGTACAATGAGCAGTTCTTC. The encoded protein is CASSLLAGPYNEQFF.

The chain carries TRBV19 and TRBJ2-7; D uncertain. The CDR3 consists of 12 residues. Trimming pared 8 bases from V and 0 bases from J, leaving 8 bases between. Germline V gives CDR1 LNHDA, CDR2 SQIVND (reference sequence). The CDR3 loop is CASGSGSYEQYF. DNA of the CDR3: TGTGCCAGTGGTTCGGGCTCCTACGAGCAGTACTTC.

The gene calls are TRBV5-1 and TRBJ1-2, with D possibly being TRBD1 (5 bases). CDR3 length: 13 amino acids. The V and J ends lost 4 bases and 2 bases respectively, with 9 bases between them. From germline, CDR1 is SGHRS and CDR2 YFSETQ. For the CDR3, the DNA is TGCGCCAGCAGCAATGACAGAAACTATGGCTACACCTTC. Translating gives CASSNDRNYGYTF.

The sample holds one count of this clone. The rearrangement uses TRBV7-6 and TRBJ2-6; 12 bases are a match to TRBD1. This CDR3 has 20 amino acids. V trimming: 5 bases; J trimming: 2 bases; junction bases outside the gene matches: 13. Germline V gene data show CDR1 as SGHVS and CDR2 as FNYEAQ. The CDR3 nucleotides read TGTGCCAGCAGCCGGGGATCCGGGACAGGGGGCGGTACTGGGGCCAACGTCCTGACTTTC. This encodes CASSRGSGTGGGTGANVLTF.

V gene TRBV10-3 combines with J gene TRBJ1-1; D is possibly TRBD1 (6 bases). Germline CDR1 and CDR2: ENHRY and SYGVKD. The V end lost 7 bases, the J end lost 3 bases, and 15 bases lay between the germline ends. This CDR3 contains 14 residues. The CDR3 protein is CAIMADSSDTEAFF. CDR3 DNA sequence: TGTGCCATCATGGCGGACAGTTCCGACACTGAAGCTTTCTTT.

The rearrangement links TRBV5-8 to TRBJ1-4; TRBD1 aligns across 9 bases. This CDR3 is built from 14 residues. The trim removed 4 bases at V and 5 bases at J, leaving 3 bases unmatched. The germline gives CDR1 SGHTS, CDR2 YDEGEE. DNA for the CDR3: TGTGCCAGCAGCCCGGGACAGGGAAATGAAAAACTGTTTTTT. It yields the protein CASSPGQGNEKLFF.

This sequence joins TRBV6-5 and TRBJ1-6; D might be TRBD1 (5 bases). This CDR3 spans 14 amino acids. Germline CDR1 is MNHEY and CDR2 is SVGAGI. Between the trimmed V and J ends, which lost 8 bases and 13 bases, there was a span of 21 bases. The chain's CDR3 is CASRQLGRRPPLHF. The CDR3 DNA reads as TGTGCCAGCCGCCAGTTGGGGCGAAGACCCCCCCTCCACTTT.

The chain employs TRBV15 and TRBJ2-1; 8 positions agree with TRBD2. Per the germline V gene, CDR1 is LNHNV and CDR2 is YYDKDF (reference sequence). The CDR3 is made up of 14 amino acids. J was trimmed by 3 bases and V by 8 bases; bases with no gene match: 6. The CDR3 nucleotides read TGTGCCACCGGGGCGGGGGGTTTCTACAATGAGCAGTTCTTC. This sequence encodes CATGAGGFYNEQFF.

V gene TRBV30 combines with J gene TRBJ1-1; D is uncertain. The CDR3 is 10 amino acids. V lost 6 bases to trimming and J lost 4 bases, with 6 bases between them. In germline, CDR1 is GTSNPN, CDR2 SVGIG (reference sequence). Written as DNA, the CDR3 is TGTGCCTGCCTCCTCACTGAAGCTTTCTTT. It is translated as CACLLTEAFF.

This clone was picked up one time. Written as DNA, the CDR3 is TGTGCCATCAGTGAGGGAGTTAGTGCTTACGAGCAGTACTTC. It translates to CAISEGVSAYEQYF. V and J are TRBV10-3 and TRBJ2-7, with unresolved D. The V and J ends lost 2 bases and 4 bases respectively, with 12 bases between them. CDR1 and CDR2 from the germline V gene are ENHRY and SYGVKD. This CDR3 has 14 amino acids.

The rearrangement joins TRBV18 to TRBJ2-1; 7 bases line up with TRBD2. Germline CDR1 reads KGHSH; CDR2 reads LQKENI. This CDR3 comprises 15 residues. With V trimmed by 2 bases and J by 7 bases, 8 bases remained unmatched. In DNA, the CDR3 is TGTGCCAGCTCACCATCGAGGACTAGTCGTAATGAGCAGTTCTTC. As protein: CASSPSRTSRNEQFF.

The rearrangement uses TRBV27 and TRBJ1-2; tentatively, D is TRBD1 (6 bases). The germline V and J ends were trimmed by 0 bases and 8 bases, with 10 bases remaining between them. There are 13 residues in the CDR3. CDR1 is MNHEY, CDR2 SMNVEV, per germline (reference sequence). This CDR3 reads CASSLSGAGGYTF. Here the CDR3 DNA reads TGTGCCAGCAGTTTATCGGGGGCTGGAGGCTACACCTTC.

The chain links TRBV30 to TRBJ1-1; TRBD1 aligns across 8 bases. With V trimmed by 0 bases and J by 1 base, 4 bases remained unmatched. Germline V gene lookup returns CDR1 GTSNPN and CDR2 SVGIG (reference sequence). There are 15 residues in the CDR3. In nucleotides, the CDR3 is TGTGCCTGGAGTGTAGCGGGGACAGGGAACACTGAAGCTTTCTTT. It specifies CAWSVAGTGNTEAFF.

The chain recombines TRBV19 with TRBJ1-3; no clear D gene. Trimming left V 4 bases short and J 1 base short, with 8 bases between. The germline CDR1 and CDR2 sequences are LNHDA and SQIVND (reference sequence). CDR3 length: 14 amino acids. CDR3 nucleotides: TGTGCCAGTAGTACCACAGAATCTGGAAACACCATATATTTT. It encodes CASSTTESGNTIYF.

The chain combines TRBV24-1 with TRBJ2-1; TRBD1 aligns across 7 bases. The ends lost 1 base at V and 2 bases at J; junction bases unmatched: 13. Germline CDR1 is KGHDR and CDR2 is SFDVKD. There are 19 residues in the CDR3. Here the CDR3 reads CATSDFKGLSGGPYNEQFF. The CDR3 bases are TGTGCCACCAGTGATTTCAAGGGTCTATCAGGGGGTCCCTACAATGAGCAGTTCTTC.

As DNA, the CDR3 is TGTGCCAGCAGTCAGTCACAGGGGGCGTCCGGCTACACCTTC. Residues: CASSQSQGASGYTF. The rearrangement uses TRBV6-5 and TRBJ1-2, with 9 bases aligning to TRBD1. Per germline, CDR1 MNHEY and CDR2 SVGAGI. V was pared by 5 bases and J by 8 bases, with 9 bases of the junction left unmatched. The CDR3 contains 14 residues.

This chain links TRBV5-1 with TRBJ1-2, with 7 bases matching TRBD1. The trim removed 2 bases at V and 6 bases at J, leaving 4 bases unmatched. Germline V gene data show CDR1 as SGHRS and CDR2 as YFSETQ. The CDR3 sequence is 13 residues long. CDR3 sequence: CASSLTTGDGYTF. The CDR3 DNA reads TGCGCCAGCAGCTTAACAACAGGGGATGGCTACACCTTC.

The chain joins TRBV6-4 to TRBJ2-3, with TRBD2 matching 8 bases. The CDR3 is 15 amino acids. Germline CDR1 reads MRHNA; CDR2 reads SNTAGT. V gave up 0 bases and J gave up 5 bases; unmatched junction bases: 4. CDR3 amino acids: CASSDSGGAGDTQYF. CDR3 in DNA: TGTGCCAGCAGTGACTCCGGGGGGGCAGGAGATACGCAGTATTTT.

The chain has TRBV19 and TRBJ1-1; the D is unclear. This CDR3 contains 12 residues. Trimming pared 1 base from V and 10 bases from J, leaving 10 bases between. The germline V gene has CDR1 LNHDA and CDR2 SQIVND (reference sequence). The CDR3 loop is CASSIGGQGAFF. The CDR3 DNA is TGTGCCAGTAGTATAGGAGGGCAAGGAGCTTTCTTT.

In this sample, this clone turned up once. The CDR3 bases are TGCGCCAGCAGCCAAGGAGACAGGGGTTCAAGCAATCAGCCCCAGCATTTT. Its protein product is CASSQGDRGSSNQPQHF. The chain employs TRBV4-1 and TRBJ1-5, with 8 bases identical to TRBD1. Trimming removed 1 base from V and 1 base from J; junction bases left unmatched: 6. This CDR3 spans 17 amino acids. In germline, CDR1 is MGHRA, CDR2 YSYEKL.